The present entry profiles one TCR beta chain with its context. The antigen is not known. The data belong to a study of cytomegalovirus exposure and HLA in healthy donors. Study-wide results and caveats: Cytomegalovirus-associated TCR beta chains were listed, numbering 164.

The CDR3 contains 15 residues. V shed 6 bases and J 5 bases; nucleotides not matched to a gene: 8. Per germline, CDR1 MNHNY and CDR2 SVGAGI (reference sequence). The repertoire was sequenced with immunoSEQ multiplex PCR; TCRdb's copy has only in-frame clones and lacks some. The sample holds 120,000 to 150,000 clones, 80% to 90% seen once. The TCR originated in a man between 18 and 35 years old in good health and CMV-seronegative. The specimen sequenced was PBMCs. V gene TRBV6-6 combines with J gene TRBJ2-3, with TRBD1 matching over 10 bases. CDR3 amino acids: CASSPFRTGGDTQYF. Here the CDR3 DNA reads TGTGCCAGCAGCCCCTTTAGGACAGGGGGAGATACGCAGTATTTT.